The clone carrying this TCR beta chain was seen many times. About 10 ml of fresh blood yielded the PBMCs by density gradient. The data were obtained in a study of Graves' ophthalmopathy and Graves' hyperthyroidism. Germline lookup yields CDR1 SGHAT and CDR2 FQNNGV. CDR3 length: 15 residues. After removal of 1 base from V and 5 bases from J, the junction contained 4 bases not matched to a gene. Amplification of the TCR beta CDR3 regions used RNA transcripts (as template). HTBI-primed first-round RT-PCR preceded second-round multiplex PCR. Each CDR3 protein gets one entry after TCRdb re-called the multiplex PCR reads with MiXCR. The table records some 390,000 distinct CDR3 sequences, about 18% of them present only once.

This sequence originates from a woman younger than 35 with Graves' ophthalmopathy. This chain connects TRBV11-2 to TRBJ2-2, with 7 bases identical to TRBD2. Sequenced: peripheral blood. The CDR3 sequence is CASSLVSGVTGELFF. CDR3 nucleotides: TGTGCCAGCAGCTTAGTGAGCGGGGTTACCGGGGAGCTGTTTTTT.